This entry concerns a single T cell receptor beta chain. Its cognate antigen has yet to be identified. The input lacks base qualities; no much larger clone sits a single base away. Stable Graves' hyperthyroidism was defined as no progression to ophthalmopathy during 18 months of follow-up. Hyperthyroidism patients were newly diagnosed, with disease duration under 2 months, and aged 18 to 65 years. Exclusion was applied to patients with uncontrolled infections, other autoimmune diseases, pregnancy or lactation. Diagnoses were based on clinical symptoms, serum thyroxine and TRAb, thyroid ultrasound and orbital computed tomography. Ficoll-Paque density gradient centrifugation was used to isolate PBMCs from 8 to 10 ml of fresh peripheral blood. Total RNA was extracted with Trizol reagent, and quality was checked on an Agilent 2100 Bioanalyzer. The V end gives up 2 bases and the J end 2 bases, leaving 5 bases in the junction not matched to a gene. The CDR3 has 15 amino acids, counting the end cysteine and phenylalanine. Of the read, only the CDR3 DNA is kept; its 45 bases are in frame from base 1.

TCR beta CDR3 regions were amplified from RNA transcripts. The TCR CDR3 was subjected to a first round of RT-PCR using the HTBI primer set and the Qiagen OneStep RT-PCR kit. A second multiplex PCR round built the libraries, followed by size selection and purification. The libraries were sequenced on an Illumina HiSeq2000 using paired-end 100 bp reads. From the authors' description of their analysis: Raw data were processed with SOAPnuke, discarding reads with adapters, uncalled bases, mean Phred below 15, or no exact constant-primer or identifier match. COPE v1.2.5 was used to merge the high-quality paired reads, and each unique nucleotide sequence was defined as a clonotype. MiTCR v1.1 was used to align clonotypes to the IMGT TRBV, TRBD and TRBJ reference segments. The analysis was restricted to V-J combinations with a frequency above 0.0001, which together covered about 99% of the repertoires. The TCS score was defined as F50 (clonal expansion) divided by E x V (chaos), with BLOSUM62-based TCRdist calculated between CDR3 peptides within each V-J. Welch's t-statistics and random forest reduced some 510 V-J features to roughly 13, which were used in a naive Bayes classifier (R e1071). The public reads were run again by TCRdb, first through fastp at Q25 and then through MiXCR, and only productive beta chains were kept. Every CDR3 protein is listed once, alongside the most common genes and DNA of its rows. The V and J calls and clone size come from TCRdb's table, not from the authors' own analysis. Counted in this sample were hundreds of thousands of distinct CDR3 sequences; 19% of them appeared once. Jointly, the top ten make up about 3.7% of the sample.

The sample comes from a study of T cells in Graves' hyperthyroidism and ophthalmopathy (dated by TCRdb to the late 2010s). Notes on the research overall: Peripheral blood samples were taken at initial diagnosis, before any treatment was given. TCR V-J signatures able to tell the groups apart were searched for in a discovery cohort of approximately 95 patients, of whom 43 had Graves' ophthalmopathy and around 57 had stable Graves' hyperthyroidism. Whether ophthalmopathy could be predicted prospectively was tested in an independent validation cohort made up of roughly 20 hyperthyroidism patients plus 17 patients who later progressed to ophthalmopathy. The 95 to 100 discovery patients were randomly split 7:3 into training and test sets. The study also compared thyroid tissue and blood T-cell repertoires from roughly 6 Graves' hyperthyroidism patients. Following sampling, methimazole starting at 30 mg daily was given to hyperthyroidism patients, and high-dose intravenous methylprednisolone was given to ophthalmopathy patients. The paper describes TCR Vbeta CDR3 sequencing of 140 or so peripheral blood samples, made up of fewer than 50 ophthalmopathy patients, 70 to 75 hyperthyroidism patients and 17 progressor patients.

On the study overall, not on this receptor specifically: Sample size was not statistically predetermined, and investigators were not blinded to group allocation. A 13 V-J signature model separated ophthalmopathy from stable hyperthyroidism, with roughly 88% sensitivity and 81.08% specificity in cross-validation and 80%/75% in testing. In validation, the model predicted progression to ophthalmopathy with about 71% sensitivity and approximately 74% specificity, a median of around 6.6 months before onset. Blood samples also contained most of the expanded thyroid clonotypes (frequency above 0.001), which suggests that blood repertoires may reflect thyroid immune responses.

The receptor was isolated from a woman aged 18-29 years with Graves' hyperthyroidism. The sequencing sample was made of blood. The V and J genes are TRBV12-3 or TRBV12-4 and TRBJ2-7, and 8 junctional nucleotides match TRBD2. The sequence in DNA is TGTGCCAGCAGTTTATTGGAGCGGGGGACCTACGAGCAGTACTTC. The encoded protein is CASSLLERGTYEQYF.